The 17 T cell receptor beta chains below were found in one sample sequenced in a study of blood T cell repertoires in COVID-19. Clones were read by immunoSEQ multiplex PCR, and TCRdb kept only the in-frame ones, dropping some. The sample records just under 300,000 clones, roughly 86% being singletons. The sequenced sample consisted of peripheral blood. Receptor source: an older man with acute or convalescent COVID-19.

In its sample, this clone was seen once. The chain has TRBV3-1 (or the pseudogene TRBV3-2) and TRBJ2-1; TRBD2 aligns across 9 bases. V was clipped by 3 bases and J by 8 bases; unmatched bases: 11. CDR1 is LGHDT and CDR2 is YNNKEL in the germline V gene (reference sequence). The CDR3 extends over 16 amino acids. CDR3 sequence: CASSHLAGVLGYEQFF. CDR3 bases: TGTGCCAGCAGCCATTTAGCGGGAGTGCTAGGGTATGAGCAGTTCTTC.

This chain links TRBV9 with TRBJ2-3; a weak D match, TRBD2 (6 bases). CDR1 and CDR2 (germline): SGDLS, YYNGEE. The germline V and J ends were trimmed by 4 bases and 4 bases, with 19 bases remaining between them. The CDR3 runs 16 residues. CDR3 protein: CASSPRTTRGPDTQYF. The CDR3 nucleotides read TGTGCCAGCAGCCCTCGGACTACCCGCGGCCCAGATACGCAGTATTTT.

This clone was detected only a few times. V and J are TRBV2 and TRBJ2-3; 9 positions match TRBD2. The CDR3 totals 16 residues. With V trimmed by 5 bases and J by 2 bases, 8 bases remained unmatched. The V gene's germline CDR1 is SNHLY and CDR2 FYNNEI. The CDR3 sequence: CASSTGLARYTDTQYF. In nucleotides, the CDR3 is TGTGCCAGCAGTACCGGACTAGCGCGTTACACAGATACGCAGTATTTT.

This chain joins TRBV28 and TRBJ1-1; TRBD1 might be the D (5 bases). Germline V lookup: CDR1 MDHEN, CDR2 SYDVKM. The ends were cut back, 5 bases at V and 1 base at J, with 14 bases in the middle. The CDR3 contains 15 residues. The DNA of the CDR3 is TGTGCCAGCAGTCAAGGAGGGACCGCGAACACTGAAGCTTTCTTT. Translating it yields CASSQGGTANTEAFF.

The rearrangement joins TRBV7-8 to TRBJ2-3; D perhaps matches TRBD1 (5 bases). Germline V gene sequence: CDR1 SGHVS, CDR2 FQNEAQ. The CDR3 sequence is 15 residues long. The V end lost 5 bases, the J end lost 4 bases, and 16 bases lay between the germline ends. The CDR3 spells CASSQGVAAADTQYF. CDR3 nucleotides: TGTGCCAGCAGCCAAGGGGTGGCTGCCGCAGATACGCAGTATTTT.

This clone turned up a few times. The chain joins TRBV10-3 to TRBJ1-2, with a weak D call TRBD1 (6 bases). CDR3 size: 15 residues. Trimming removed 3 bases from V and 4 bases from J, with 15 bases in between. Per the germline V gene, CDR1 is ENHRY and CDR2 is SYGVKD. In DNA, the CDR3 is TGTGCCATCAGTGATACACGGACAGCGACCTATGGCTACACCTTC. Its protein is CAISDTRTATYGYTF.

The CDR3 region has the DNA TGTGCCAGCACCCTGGGACTCTTCAATGAGCAGTTCTTC. This translates into CASTLGLFNEQFF. V usage is TRBV12-3 or TRBV12-4 and J usage is TRBJ2-1, with D possibly matching TRBD2 (6 bases). V was shortened by 7 bases and J by 6 bases, with 13 bases between the two germline ends. CDR3 length: 13 residues.

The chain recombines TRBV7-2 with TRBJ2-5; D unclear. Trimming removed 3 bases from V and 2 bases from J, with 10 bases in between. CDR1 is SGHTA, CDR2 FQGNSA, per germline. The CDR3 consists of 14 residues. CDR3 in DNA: TGTGCCAGCAGCTTGGTGACTTATCAAGAGACCCAGTACTTC. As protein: CASSLVTYQETQYF.

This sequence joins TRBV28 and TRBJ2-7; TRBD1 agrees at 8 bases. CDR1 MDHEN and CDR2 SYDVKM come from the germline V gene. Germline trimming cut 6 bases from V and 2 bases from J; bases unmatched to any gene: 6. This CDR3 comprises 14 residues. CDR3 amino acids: CASSKPGGAYEQYF. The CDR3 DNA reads TGTGCCAGCAGCAAACCAGGGGGCGCCTACGAGCAGTACTTC.

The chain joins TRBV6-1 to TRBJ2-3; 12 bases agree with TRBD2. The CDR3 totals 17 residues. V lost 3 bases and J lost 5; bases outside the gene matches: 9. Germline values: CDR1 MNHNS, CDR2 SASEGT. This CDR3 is CASSDPSGRAGKDTQYF. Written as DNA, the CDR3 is TGTGCCAGCAGTGACCCTAGCGGGAGGGCCGGGAAAGATACGCAGTATTTT.

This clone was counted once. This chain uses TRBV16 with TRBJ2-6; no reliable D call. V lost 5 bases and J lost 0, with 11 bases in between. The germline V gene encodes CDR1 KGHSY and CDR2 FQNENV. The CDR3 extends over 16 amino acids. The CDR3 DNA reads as TGTGCCAGCAGCGACTCTCGGTCCTCTGGGGCCAACGTCCTGACTTTC. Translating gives CASSDSRSSGANVLTF.

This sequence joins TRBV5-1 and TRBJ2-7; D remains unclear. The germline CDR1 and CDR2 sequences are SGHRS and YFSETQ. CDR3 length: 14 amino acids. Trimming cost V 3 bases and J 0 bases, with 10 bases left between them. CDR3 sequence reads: CASSSLSSSYEQYF. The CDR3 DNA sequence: TGCGCCAGCAGCTCTCTCTCTAGCTCCTACGAGCAGTACTTC.

This CDR3 is CASSVQGSNNSPLHF. CDR3 bases: TGTGCCAGCAGCGTACAGGGGTCGAATAATTCACCCCTCCACTTT. The chain recombines TRBV5-4 with TRBJ1-6, with TRBD1 matching 7 bases. Germline V CDR1 and CDR2: SGHNT, YYREEE (reference sequence). This CDR3 region has 15 residues. V dropped 4 bases and J dropped 5; count of bases not matched to a gene: 6.

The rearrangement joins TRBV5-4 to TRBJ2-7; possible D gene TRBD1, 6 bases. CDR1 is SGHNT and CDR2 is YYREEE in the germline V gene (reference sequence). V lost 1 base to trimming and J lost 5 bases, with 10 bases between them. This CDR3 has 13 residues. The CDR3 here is CASSLPGAHEQYF. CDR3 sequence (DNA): TGTGCCAGCAGCTTGCCAGGGGCCCACGAGCAGTACTTC.

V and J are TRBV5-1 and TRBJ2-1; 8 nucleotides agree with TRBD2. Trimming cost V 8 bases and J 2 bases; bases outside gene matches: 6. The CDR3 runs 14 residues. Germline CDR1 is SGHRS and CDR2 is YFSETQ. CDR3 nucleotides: TGCGCCAGTCGTTCAGCGGGAGCCTACAATGAGCAGTTCTTC. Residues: CASRSAGAYNEQFF.

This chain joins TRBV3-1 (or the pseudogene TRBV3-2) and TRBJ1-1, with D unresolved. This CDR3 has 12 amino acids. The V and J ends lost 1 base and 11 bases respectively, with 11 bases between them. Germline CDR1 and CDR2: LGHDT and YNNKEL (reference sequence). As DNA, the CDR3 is TGTGCCAGCAGCCAAGGGAGGGTTCAGGCTTTCTTT. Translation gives CASSQGRVQAFF.

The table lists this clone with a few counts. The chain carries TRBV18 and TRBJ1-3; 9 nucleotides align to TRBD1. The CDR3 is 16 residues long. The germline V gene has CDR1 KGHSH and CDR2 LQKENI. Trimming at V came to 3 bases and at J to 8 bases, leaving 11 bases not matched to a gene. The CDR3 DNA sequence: TGTGCCAGCTCACCTACCCGGGACAGGGTATCGTACACCATATATTTT. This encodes CASSPTRDRVSYTIYF.